These T cell receptor beta chains were read from a single sample in a study of OX40 agonist ivuxolimab in advanced cancers. Using immunoSEQ multiplex PCR, the repertoire was profiled, and TCRdb retains in-frame clones only, with some absent. The data show under 20,000 clones, about nine tenths seen once. The specimen was CD4+ or CD8+ T cells sorted from blood, collected in a trial of the OX40 agonist ivuxolimab. All receptors come from an adult with an advanced solid tumor such as melanoma, head and neck, liver or kidney cancer. CDR3s leave out the opening cysteine and the closing phenylalanine or tryptophan.

ASRKLRASGYEQY,TRBJ2-7,TRBV5-6
ASSTTGGEYNEQF,TRBJ2-1,TRBV5-1
ASSATGTGGDTQY,TRBJ2-3,TRBV9
ASSPLSGNTIY,TRBJ1-3,TRBV19
ASSFQGQGIYEQY,TRBJ2-7,TRBV5-5
ATSALNTEAF,TRBJ1-1,TRBV15
ASSFTRGGTEAF,TRBJ1-1,TRBV28
ASRDPRGEKLF,TRBJ1-4,TRBV5-5
ASSHRGRTYEQY,TRBJ2-7,TRBV6-9
ASSPSQRGYEQY,TRBJ2-7,TRBV5-1
ASLSGGRGRLGQPQH,TRBJ1-5,TRBV28
AISDLQGEAYNEQF,TRBJ2-1,TRBV10-3
ASSEYEAGLYEQY,TRBJ2-7,TRBV6-1
ASSPRLVYNEQF,TRBJ2-1,TRBV14
ASSGSAQRYEKLF,TRBJ1-4,TRBV10-2
ASSEGRGHYLYEQY,TRBJ2-7,TRBV25-1
AIRTGTVNTEAF,TRBJ1-1,TRBV10-3
ASSFDQGKGSYEQY,TRBJ2-7,TRBV7-9
ASSSVTRSTDTQY,TRBJ2-3,TRBV10-2
ASSAPPRGEEKLF,TRBJ1-4,TRBV28
ASSAGENQPQH,TRBJ1-5,TRBV9
ATSRGASGSDEQF,TRBJ2-1,TRBV15
ASSVSGRDYNEQF,TRBJ2-1,TRBV9
ASSFGTSVDEQY,TRBJ2-7,TRBV11-2
ASSPSTDTQY,TRBJ2-3,TRBV5-1
ASSLDRYGYT,TRBJ1-2,TRBV7-2
ASSAVGTATYEQY,TRBJ2-7,TRBV6-1
ASSPRTSGRDRETQY,TRBJ2-5,TRBV11-2
ASSAHEGYEQF,TRBJ2-1,TRBV11-1
ASSYDRQGVPYEQY,TRBJ2-7,TRBV2